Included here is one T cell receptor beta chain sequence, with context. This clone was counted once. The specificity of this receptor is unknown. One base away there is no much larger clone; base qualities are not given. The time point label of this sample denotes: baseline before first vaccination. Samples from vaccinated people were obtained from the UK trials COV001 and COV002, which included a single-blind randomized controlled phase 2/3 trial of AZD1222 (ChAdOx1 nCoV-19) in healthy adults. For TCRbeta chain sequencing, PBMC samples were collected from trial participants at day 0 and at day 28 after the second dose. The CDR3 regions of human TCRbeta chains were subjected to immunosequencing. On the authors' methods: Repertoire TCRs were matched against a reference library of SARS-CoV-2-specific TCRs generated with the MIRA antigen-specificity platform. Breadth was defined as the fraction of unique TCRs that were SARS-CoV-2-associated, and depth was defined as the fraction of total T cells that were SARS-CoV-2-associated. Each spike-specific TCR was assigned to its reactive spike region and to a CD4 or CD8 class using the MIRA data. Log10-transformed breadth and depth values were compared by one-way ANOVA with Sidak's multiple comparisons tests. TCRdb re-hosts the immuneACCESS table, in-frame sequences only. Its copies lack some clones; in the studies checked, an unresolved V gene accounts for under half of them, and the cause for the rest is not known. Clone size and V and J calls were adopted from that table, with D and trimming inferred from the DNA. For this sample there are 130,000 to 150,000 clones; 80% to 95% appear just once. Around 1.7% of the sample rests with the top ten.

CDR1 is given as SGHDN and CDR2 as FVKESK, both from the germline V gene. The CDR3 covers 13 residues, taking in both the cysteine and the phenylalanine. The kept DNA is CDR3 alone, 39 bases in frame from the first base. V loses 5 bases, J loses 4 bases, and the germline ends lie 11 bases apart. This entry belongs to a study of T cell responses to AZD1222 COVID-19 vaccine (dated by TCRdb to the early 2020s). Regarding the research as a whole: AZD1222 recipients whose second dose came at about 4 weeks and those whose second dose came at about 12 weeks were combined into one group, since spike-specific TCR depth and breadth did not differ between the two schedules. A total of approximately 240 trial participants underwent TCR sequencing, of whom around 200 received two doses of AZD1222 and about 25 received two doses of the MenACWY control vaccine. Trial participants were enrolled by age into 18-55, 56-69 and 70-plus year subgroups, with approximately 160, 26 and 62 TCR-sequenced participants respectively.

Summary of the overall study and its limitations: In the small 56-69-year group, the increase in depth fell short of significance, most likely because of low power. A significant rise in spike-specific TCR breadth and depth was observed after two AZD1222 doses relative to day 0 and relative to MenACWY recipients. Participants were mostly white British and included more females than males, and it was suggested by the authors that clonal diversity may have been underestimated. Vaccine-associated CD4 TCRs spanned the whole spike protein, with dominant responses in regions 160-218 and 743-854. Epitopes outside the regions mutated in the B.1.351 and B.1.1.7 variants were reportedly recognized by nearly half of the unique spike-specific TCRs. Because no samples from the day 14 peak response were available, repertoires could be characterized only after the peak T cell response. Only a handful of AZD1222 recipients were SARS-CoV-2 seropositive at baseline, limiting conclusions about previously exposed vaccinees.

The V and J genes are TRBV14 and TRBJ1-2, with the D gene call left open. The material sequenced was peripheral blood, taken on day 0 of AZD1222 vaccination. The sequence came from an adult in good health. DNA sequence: TGTGCCAGCAGCTTAAGTCGTGGCTATGGCTACACCTTC. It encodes CASSLSRGYGYTF.